This is a list of T cell receptor beta chains from one sample in a study of blood T cells in healthy people across ages. TCRdb reanalysed the 5' RACE reads using MiXCR and keeps one entry per CDR3 protein. In the table there are roughly 1.9 million distinct CDR3 sequences, about 39% of which are singletons. Specimen: blood. The receptors come from a human donor in good health. CDR3s include the opening cysteine and the closing phenylalanine or tryptophan. The D gene is left open where the match is weak. Only some rows state a clone size, as once, few, many or a class for expanded clones.

size: -
J: TRBJ2-7
D: -
V: TRBV7-6
DNA: TGTGCCAGCACCCTCGGTGGGGGGGCTGGCGAGCAGTACTTC
CDR3: CASTLGGGAGEQYF

size: -
J: TRBJ2-7
D: -
V: TRBV7-9
DNA: TGTGCCAGCAGCTTGAGTCAGGGTGAACACGAGCAGTACTTC
CDR3: CASSLSQGEHEQYF

size: -
J: TRBJ1-2
D: TRBD1
V: TRBV10-3
DNA: TGTGCCATCAGTCTTACAGGGGTTAGCTATGGCTACACCTTC
CDR3: CAISLTGVSYGYTF

size: -
J: TRBJ2-5
D: -
V: TRBV15
DNA: TGTGCCACCAGCCGACGGGGCGTTGAGACCCAGTACTTC
CDR3: CATSRRGVETQYF

size: few
J: TRBJ2-5
D: TRBD2
V: TRBV28
DNA: TGTGCCAGCAGTCCCAGGACCGGGAGGATGGAGACCCAGTACTTC
CDR3: CASSPRTGRMETQYF

size: -
J: TRBJ1-2
D: -
V: TRBV10-3
DNA: TGTGCCGTGTCGATAGGGGCTCGGAATGGCTACACCTTC
CDR3: CAVSIGARNGYTF

size: -
J: TRBJ2-1
D: TRBD2
V: TRBV29-1
DNA: TGCAGCGTTGGGGGTCTAGCGGCTACCTGCAATGAGCAGTTCTTC
CDR3: CSVGGLAATCNEQFF

size: few
J: TRBJ2-1
D: TRBD2
V: TRBV3-1
DNA: TGTGCCAGCAGCCAAGATTTGCGGGGGGGCATAAATGAGCAGTTCTTC
CDR3: CASSQDLRGGINEQFF

size: few
J: TRBJ2-1
D: -
V: TRBV7-9
DNA: TGTGCCAGCAGGAGGGTTCCGGGCAGTGAGCAGTTCTTC
CDR3: CASRRVPGSEQFF

size: -
J: TRBJ2-5
D: TRBD2
V: TRBV7-9
DNA: TGTGCCAGCGCCGCCCGGGGGGGAGAGACCCAGTACTTC
CDR3: CASAARGGETQYF

size: few
J: TRBJ2-1
D: -
V: TRBV15
DNA: TGTGCCACCAGCAGGGCTTCAGGGTCCGCCTACAATGAGCAGTTCTTC
CDR3: CATSRASGSAYNEQFF

size: few
J: TRBJ2-1
D: -
V: TRBV28
DNA: TGTGCCAGCAGTTTAATTTCTACTCTAAAGCAGTTCTTC
CDR3: CASSLISTLKQFF

size: few
J: TRBJ1-2
D: -
V: TRBV4-1
DNA: TGCGCCAGCAGCCAAGAGTGGCAGGGAATCGGCTACACCTTC
CDR3: CASSQEWQGIGYTF

size: -
J: TRBJ1-6
D: -
V: TRBV28
DNA: TGTGCCAGCAGTCCTACAGTGAACCAAAATTCACCCCTCCACTTT
CDR3: CASSPTVNQNSPLHF

size: few
J: TRBJ2-1
D: -
V: TRBV7-2
DNA: TGTGCCAGCAAGACGAACTACCGGAACAATGAGCAGTTCTTC
CDR3: CASKTNYRNNEQFF

size: -
J: TRBJ2-2
D: TRBD1
V: TRBV2
DNA: TGTGCCAGCAGTGCGGGACAGTTCGGCGGGGAGCTGTTTTTT
CDR3: CASSAGQFGGELFF

size: few
J: TRBJ2-1
D: TRBD1
V: TRBV20-1
DNA: TGCAGTGCCGCGGACTGGACAGGATACACAAGCTCCTACAATGAGCAGTTCTTC
CDR3: CSAADWTGYTSSYNEQFF